One TCR beta chain is described in this entry. What it binds is unknown. Within Nashville, Tennessee resided all donors, each a Caucasian adult. The data originate from a study of shared clonotypes between healthy human individuals. In the study overall: Each donor had three CD4 naive, three CD4 memory, two CD8 naive and one CD8 memory plate.

Germline CDR1 MDHEN, CDR2 SYDVKM. The CDR3 covers 15 residues. V gave up 4 bases and J gave up 4 bases, with 13 bases separating them. Findings and caveats of the study: The donor pool, a small one, limited the genetic and exposure-history diversity represented. What naive subsets generally showed was a larger estimated richness than memory subsets showed.

Repertoires were generated with immunoSEQ multiplex PCR, while TCRdb's copy carries only in-frame clones and drops some. Of 1 million to 1.3 million clones listed, 78% are singletons. The sample consisted of memory CD4+ T cells from PBMCs. As for subset: CD45RA-negative fraction. This clonotype originated in a man younger than 35 in good health. Some clones in this sample may be carry-over from other donors' samples. This chain uses TRBV28 with TRBJ2-2, with D possibly matching TRBD2 (6 bases). The CDR3 DNA is TGTGCCAGCAGTTCCGGGACTCTAGCCACCGGGGAGCTGTTTTTT. Amino acids: CASSSGTLATGELFF.